This T cell receptor (beta chain) derives from a study of T cell responses to AZD1222 COVID-19 vaccine. The ends lost 0 bases at V and 5 bases at J; junction bases unmatched: 6. This CDR3 spans 16 amino acids. Germline-derived CDR1 and CDR2 are LGHDT and YNNKEL (reference sequence). Clones were sequenced by immunoSEQ multiplex PCR, and TCRdb holds only the in-frame ones, with some missing. The repertoire has 200,000 to 250,000 clones, 94% of them found once; the top ten carry over 1.5%. The V and J genes are TRBV3-1 (or the pseudogene TRBV3-2) and TRBJ2-2; 7 nucleotides match TRBD1. The receptor was derived from an adult who received the MenACWY meningococcal vaccine as a control. This specimen consisted of peripheral blood, obtained 28 days after the second dose of the MenACWY control vaccine. The CDR3 sequence: CASSQEDRDKTGELFF. Here the CDR3 DNA reads TGTGCCAGCAGCCAAGAAGACAGGGATAAAACCGGGGAGCTGTTTTTT.